The 20 T cell receptor beta chains below all came from one sample that was sequenced in a study of blood T cell repertoires in COVID-19. Profiled with immunoSEQ multiplex PCR; TCRdb holds only in-frame clones, not every one. The sample includes around 260,000 clones, approximately 90% of them seen just once. Input material: peripheral blood. These receptors came from a woman between 25 and 40 years old with COVID-19, enrolled during active disease.

The chain has TRBV28 and TRBJ1-2; D gene ambiguous. CDR1 and CDR2 from the germline V gene are MDHEN and SYDVKM. The CDR3 sequence is 12 residues long. Trimming removed 5 bases at V and 1 base at J, with 5 bases between. CDR3 region: CASSQDNYGYTF. CDR3 nucleotides: TGTGCCAGCAGTCAGGATAACTATGGCTACACCTTC.

The chain is built from TRBV7-9 and TRBJ1-5; weak D call: TRBD1 (5 bases). Germline V gives CDR1 SEHNR, CDR2 FQNEAQ (reference sequence). The V end was cut by 5 bases, the J end by 7 bases, with 18 bases between. The CDR3 loop spans 15 amino acids. In DNA form, the CDR3 reads TGTGCCAGCAGCGTAGGGACTCTTGAAGGACAGCCCCAGCATTTT. Translated: CASSVGTLEGQPQHF.

The chain uses TRBV3-1 (or the pseudogene TRBV3-2) and TRBJ2-7; TRBD2 aligns across 9 bases. V was pared by 0 bases and J by 0 bases, with 3 bases of the junction left unmatched. The CDR3 sequence is 16 residues long. Looked up from germline, CDR1 is LGHDT and CDR2 is YNNKEL (reference sequence). CDR3 bases: TGTGCCAGCAGCCAAGATGCTAGCGGGGCCTCCTACGAGCAGTACTTC. Translating gives CASSQDASGASYEQYF.

The chain is built from TRBV14 and TRBJ2-5, with 9 positions matching TRBD1. The J segment lost 5 bases and the V segment lost 5 bases, leaving 9 bases of the junction unmatched. The CDR3 is 15 residues long. Germline-derived CDR1 and CDR2 are SGHDN and FVKESK. CDR3 protein: CASSTGQGYGETQYF. The CDR3 coding sequence is TGTGCCAGCAGCACCGGACAGGGGTACGGGGAGACCCAGTACTTC.

CDR3 sequence: CASSGTSGLKETQYF. The CDR3 DNA is TGTGCCAGCAGTGGGACTAGCGGATTGAAAGAGACCCAGTACTTC. The chain joins TRBV2 to TRBJ2-5, with 10 bases lining up with TRBD2. V dropped 4 bases and J dropped 3; count of bases not matched to a gene: 5. The CDR3 sequence is 15 residues long. Germline V gene data show CDR1 as SNHLY and CDR2 as FYNNEI. The entire variable domain, with the rest obtained from reference TRBV2 and TRBJ2-5, is as follows: EPEVTQTPSHQVTQMGQEVILRCVPISNHLYFYWYRQILGQKVEFLVSFYNNEISEKSEIFDDQFSVERPDGSNFTLKIRSTKLEDSAMYFCASSGTSGLKETQYFGPGTRLLVL.

This clone was observed once. CDR3 sequence reads: CASSTRRDRVEDTQYF. The DNA for the CDR3 is TGTGCCAGTAGTACACGCCGGGACAGGGTAGAAGATACGCAGTATTTT. This chain links TRBV19 with TRBJ2-3; 9 bases align to TRBD1. Germline-derived CDR1 and CDR2 are LNHDA and SQIVND (reference sequence). This CDR3 comprises 16 residues. V shed 4 bases, J shed 5 bases, and the junction held 10 bases outside the gene matches.

The chain employs TRBV23-1 and TRBJ1-3; D unresolved. TRBV23-1 is marked as an open reading frame, function uncertain. This CDR3 contains 17 residues. V was cut by 0 bases and J by 0 bases, with 12 bases left in between. The CDR3 is CASSQSVGRCSGNTIYF. In DNA, the CDR3 is TGCGCCAGCAGTCAATCGGTGGGCCGGTGCTCTGGAAACACCATATATTTT.

This sequence joins TRBV5-4 and TRBJ1-2; 8 bases match TRBD1. Germline V gene sequence: CDR1 SGHNT, CDR2 YYREEE (reference sequence). This CDR3 region has 13 residues. V shed 1 base, J shed 7 bases, and the junction held 3 bases outside the gene matches. The CDR3 is CASSLRGTGGYTF. CDR3 DNA sequence: TGTGCCAGCAGCTTGCGAGGGACAGGTGGCTACACCTTC.

The chain carries TRBV24-1 and TRBJ2-5, with D uncertain. This CDR3 has 13 residues. Looked up from germline, CDR1 is KGHDR and CDR2 is SFDVKD. Trimming pared 2 bases from V and 4 bases from J, leaving 7 bases between. CDR3: CATSDSPVETQYF. CDR3 sequence (DNA): TGTGCCACCAGTGATTCCCCTGTAGAGACCCAGTACTTC.

This clone turned up a few times. The chain recombines TRBV11-2 with TRBJ1-2; 10 nucleotides align to TRBD1. Germline V CDR1 and CDR2: SGHAT, FQNNGV. V lost 1 base, J lost 0 bases, and 5 bases stayed unmatched. The CDR3 contains 17 residues. The CDR3 DNA follows: TGTGCCAGCAGCTTAGGGACAGGGGGGTTAGCTAACTATGGCTACACCTTC. Encoded protein: CASSLGTGGLANYGYTF. The whole variable domain, filled in from reference TRBV11-2 and TRBJ1-2, reads EAGVAQSPRYKIIEKRQSVAFWCNPISGHATLYWYQQILGQGPKLLIQFQNNGVVDDSQLPKDRFSAERLKGVDSTLKIQPAKLEDSAVYLCASSLGTGGLANYGYTFGSGTRLTVV.

The chain carries TRBV10-2 and TRBJ2-5; unclear D gene. Trimming cost V 2 bases and J 1 base, with 8 bases left between them. CDR3 length equals 14 residues. The V gene's germline CDR1 is WSHSY and CDR2 SAAADI. In nucleotides, the CDR3 is TGCGCCAGCAGTGAGCCCTGGAGCCAAGAGACCCAGTACTTC. Its protein product is CASSEPWSQETQYF.

With regard to this clone: A much larger clone lies one base from this, so it may be a read error. The chain recombines TRBV5-6 with TRBJ1-1, with D possibly matching TRBD1 (5 bases). Germline CDR1 SGHDT, CDR2 YYEEEE. V was pared by 4 bases and J by 3 bases, with 10 bases between. This CDR3 comprises 13 residues. The CDR3: CASSPGRDTEAFF. In DNA form, the CDR3 reads TGTGCCAGCAGCCCTGGCAGGGACACTGAAGCTTTCTTT.

The rearrangement uses TRBV19 and TRBJ2-7, with D possibly matching TRBD2 (5 bases). V was clipped by 2 bases and J by 5 bases, with 7 bases between them. The CDR3 consists of 12 residues. Germline V lookup: CDR1 LNHDA, CDR2 SQIVND (reference sequence). For the CDR3, the DNA is TGTGCCAGTAGTATACCCGGGGACGAGCAGTACTTC. Protein: CASSIPGDEQYF.

The genes are TRBV28 and TRBJ1-1; D ambiguous. The CDR3 loop spans 13 amino acids. CDR1 is MDHEN, CDR2 SYDVKM, per germline. Deletions cut 2 bases from V and 7 bases from J, with 11 bases between. CDR3 sequence reads: CASSLGSYNEAFF. CDR3 nucleotides: TGTGCCAGCAGTTTAGGTTCGTACAATGAAGCTTTCTTT.

The chain links TRBV29-1 to TRBJ1-2; TRBD1 matches at 8 bases. Germline CDR1 SQVTM, CDR2 ANQGSEA. The CDR3 spans 13 residues. The ends lost 6 bases at V and 2 bases at J; junction bases unmatched: 5. In DNA form, the CDR3 reads TGCAGCGTGGCGGGACAGGAAAACTATGGCTACACCTTC. Its protein is CSVAGQENYGYTF.

This chain joins TRBV11-3 and TRBJ2-5, with 7 bases matching TRBD1. The length of the CDR3 is 14 residues. Germline loops: CDR1 SGHNT, CDR2 YENEEA. V trimming: 6 bases; J trimming: 1 base; junction bases outside the gene matches: 5. The CDR3 loop is CASSPGTAQETQYF. CDR3 bases: TGTGCCAGCAGTCCCGGGACAGCCCAAGAGACCCAGTACTTC.

This clone was picked up one time. The gene calls are TRBV5-5 and TRBJ1-5, with 9 nucleotides matching TRBD1. V lost 4 bases to trimming and J lost 6 bases; unmatched junction nucleotides: 5. This CDR3 has 14 residues. Germline V gene sequence: CDR1 SGHKS, CDR2 YYEKEE (reference sequence). For the CDR3, the DNA is TGTGCCAGCAGCCCGGGACAGGGCTTTCAGCCCCAGCATTTT. This gives the protein CASSPGQGFQPQHF.

The V and J genes are TRBV18 and TRBJ1-2; D is undetermined. CDR1 and CDR2 from the germline V gene are KGHSH and LQKENI. The CDR3 totals 15 residues. Trimming left V 3 bases short and J 0 bases short, with 11 bases between. CDR3 in amino acids: CASSPRRGTNYGYTF. The CDR3 nucleotides read TGTGCCAGCTCACCTAGACGGGGAACTAACTATGGCTACACCTTC.

The V and J genes are TRBV11-2 and TRBJ2-2, with TRBD1 as a possible D gene (6 bases). The V end lost 4 bases, the J end lost 0 bases, and 12 bases lay between the germline ends. The germline V gene has CDR1 SGHAT and CDR2 FQNNGV. The CDR3 spans 16 residues. CDR3 amino acids: CASSSRGASNTGELFF. CDR3 DNA: TGTGCCAGCAGCTCCAGGGGAGCGTCGAACACCGGGGAGCTGTTTTTT.

V gene TRBV3-1 (or the pseudogene TRBV3-2) combines with J gene TRBJ1-2; TRBD1 matches 10 bases. Germline CDR1 LGHDT, CDR2 YNNKEL (reference sequence). Trimming at V came to 1 base and at J to 4 bases, leaving 6 bases not matched to a gene. The CDR3 spans 16 residues. DNA of the CDR3: TGTGCCAGCAGCCAAGCCCAGAGGACAGGGGGCTATGGCTACACCTTC. This codes for CASSQAQRTGGYGYTF.